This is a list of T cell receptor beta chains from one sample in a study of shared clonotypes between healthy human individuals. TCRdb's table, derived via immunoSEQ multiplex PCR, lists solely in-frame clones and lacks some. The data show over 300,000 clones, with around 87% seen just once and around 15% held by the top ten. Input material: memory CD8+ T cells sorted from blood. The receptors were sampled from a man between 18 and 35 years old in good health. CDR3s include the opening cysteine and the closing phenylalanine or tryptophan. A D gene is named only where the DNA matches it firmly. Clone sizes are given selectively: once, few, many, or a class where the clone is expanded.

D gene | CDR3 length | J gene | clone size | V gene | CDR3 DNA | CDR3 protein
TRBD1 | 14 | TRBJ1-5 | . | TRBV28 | TGTGCCAGCAGTTCGACAGGGGGCACGGAGCCCCAGCATTTT | CASSSTGGTEPQHF
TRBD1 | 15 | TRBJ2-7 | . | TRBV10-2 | TGCGCCAGCAGTGTAGGGACAGGGATTTCCTACGAGCAGTACTTC | CASSVGTGISYEQYF
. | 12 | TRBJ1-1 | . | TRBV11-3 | TGTGCCAGCAGCCCCGATGGCGCTGAAGCTTTCTTT | CASSPDGAEAFF
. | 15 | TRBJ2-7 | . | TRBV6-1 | TGTGCCAGCAGTGAACTGGGCGCGGAAACCTACGAGCAGTACTTC | CASSELGAETYEQYF
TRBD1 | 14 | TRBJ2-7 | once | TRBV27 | TGTGCCAGCAGTTCGACAGGGGGGATTGGTGAGCAGTACTTC | CASSSTGGIGEQYF
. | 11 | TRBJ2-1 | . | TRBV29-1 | TGCAGCGGAGAAGGATACAATGAGCAGTTCTTC | CSGEGYNEQFF
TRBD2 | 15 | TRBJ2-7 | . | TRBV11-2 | TGTGCCAGCAGCTTAGGCGGGGGTGGCTCCTACGAGCAGTACTTC | CASSLGGGGSYEQYF
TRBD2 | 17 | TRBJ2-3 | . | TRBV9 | TGTGCCAGCAGCGAGCAGACTAGCGGGGGCGTCACAGATACGCAGTATTTT | CASSEQTSGGVTDTQYF
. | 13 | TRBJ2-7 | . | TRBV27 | TGTGCCAGCAGTTCCCTATTTAAATACGAGCAGTACTTC | CASSSLFKYEQYF
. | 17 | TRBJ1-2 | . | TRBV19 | TGTGCCAGTAGTATAGATCTCAGACCTCGAGTGGACTATGGCTACACCTTC | CASSIDLRPRVDYGYTF
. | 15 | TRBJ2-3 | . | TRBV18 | TGTGCCAGCTCCCCTTTGCCACTAGCAATAGATACGCAGTATTTT | CASSPLPLAIDTQYF
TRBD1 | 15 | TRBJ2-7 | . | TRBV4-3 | TGCGCCAGCAGCCAAGCACAGGGGGGATCCTACGAGCAGTACTTC | CASSQAQGGSYEQYF
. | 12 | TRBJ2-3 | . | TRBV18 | TGTGCCAGCTCACCCGGCACAGATACGCAGTATTTT | CASSPGTDTQYF
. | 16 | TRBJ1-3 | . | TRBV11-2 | TGTGCCAGCAGCTCCTTGAAGTCTCACTCTGGAAACACCATATATTTT | CASSSLKSHSGNTIYF
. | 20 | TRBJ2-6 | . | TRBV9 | TGTGCCAGCAGCGTAAACCCACAGGGCTCAGGTAATGCTGGGGCCAACGTCCTGACTTTC | CASSVNPQGSGNAGANVLTF
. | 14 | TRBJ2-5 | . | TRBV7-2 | TGTGCCAGCAGCCCGACTCTGTCGCAGGAGACCCAGTACTTC | CASSPTLSQETQYF
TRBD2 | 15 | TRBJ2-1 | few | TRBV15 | TGTGCCACCAGCAGAGCTAGCGGGTCCTACAATGAGCAGTTCTTC | CATSRASGSYNEQFF
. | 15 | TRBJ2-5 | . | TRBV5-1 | TGCGCCAGCAGCTTAGAGGGTGGGTACCAAGAGACCCAGTACTTC | CASSLEGGYQETQYF
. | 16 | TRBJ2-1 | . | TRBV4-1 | TGCGCCAGCAGCCAAGATTTGGGATTCAGGAGCAATGAGCAGTTCTTC | CASSQDLGFRSNEQFF
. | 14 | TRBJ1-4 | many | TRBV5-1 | TGCGCCAGCAAGGTCAGGGTATTGGATGAAAAACTGTTTTTT | CASKVRVLDEKLFF
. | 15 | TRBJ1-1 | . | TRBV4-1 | TGCGCCAGCAGCCAAACCTTAACAGATTACACTGAAGCTTTCTTT | CASSQTLTDYTEAFF
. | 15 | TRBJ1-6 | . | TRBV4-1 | TGCGCCAGCAGCCAAGAAGTGCCAGCGGGCTCACCCCTCCACTTT | CASSQEVPAGSPLHF
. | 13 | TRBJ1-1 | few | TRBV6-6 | TGTGCCAGCAGATGGACAGAGAACACTGAAGCTTTCTTT | CASRWTENTEAFF
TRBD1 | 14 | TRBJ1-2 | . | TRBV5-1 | TGCGCCAGCAGCTCAAGAAACAGGGGCTATGGCTACACCTTC | CASSSRNRGYGYTF
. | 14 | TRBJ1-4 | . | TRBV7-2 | TGTGCCAGCAGCTTAGGAGGGGGAGGGGAAAAACTGTTTTTT | CASSLGGGGEKLFF
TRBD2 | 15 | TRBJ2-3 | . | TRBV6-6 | TGTGCCAGCAGTTACTCGCGCGGGGGGGCCAGTCCGCAGTATTTT | CASSYSRGGASPQYF
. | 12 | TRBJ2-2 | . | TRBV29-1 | TGCAGCGTTGAACCCGGCACCGGGGAGCTGTTTTTT | CSVEPGTGELFF
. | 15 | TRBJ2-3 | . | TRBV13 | TGTGCCAGCAGCTGCCCGGACTATGGGCCAGATACGCAGTATTTT | CASSCPDYGPDTQYF
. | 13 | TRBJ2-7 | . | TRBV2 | TGTGCCAGCAGGACTGGGCAGTCCTACGAGCAGTACTTC | CASRTGQSYEQYF
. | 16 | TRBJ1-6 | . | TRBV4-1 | TGCGCCAGCAGCCAAGAAGAGAGGGCCTCTAATTCACCCCTCCACTTT | CASSQEERASNSPLHF
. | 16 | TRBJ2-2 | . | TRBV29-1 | TGCAGCGTTGAATTGGCGGGTGGGGCTAACACCGGGGAGCTGTTTTTT | CSVELAGGANTGELFF
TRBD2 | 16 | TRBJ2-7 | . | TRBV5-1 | TGCGCCAGCCGGCCGAGCCCGGGACTAGCGGGAGTTCAGCAGTACTTC | CASRPSPGLAGVQQYF
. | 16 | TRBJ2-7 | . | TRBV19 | TGTGCCAGTAGTTGGAGCCTGAAGGGGGGTTTCTACGAGCAGTACTTC | CASSWSLKGGFYEQYF
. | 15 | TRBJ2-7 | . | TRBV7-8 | TGTGCCAGCAGCACCCCGCAGGGAGACCCCTACGAGCAGTACTTC | CASSTPQGDPYEQYF
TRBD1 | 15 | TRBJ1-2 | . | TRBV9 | TGTGCCAGCAGCGCAGACCAACAGGGGGAATATGGCTACACCTTC | CASSADQQGEYGYTF
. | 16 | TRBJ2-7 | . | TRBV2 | TGTGCCAGCAGACCCGGGACGGGAAGTCCCTCCTACGAGCAGTACTTC | CASRPGTGSPSYEQYF
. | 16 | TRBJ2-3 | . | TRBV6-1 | TGTGCCAGCAGTGACCCGGGGGAAGCTAGCACAGATACGCAGTATTTT | CASSDPGEASTDTQYF
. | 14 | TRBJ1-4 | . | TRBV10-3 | TGTGCCATCAGGAGGGAGGGTGCGAATGAAAAACTGTTTTTT | CAIRREGANEKLFF
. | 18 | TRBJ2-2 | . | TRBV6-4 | TGTGCCAGCAGTGATGGCCAGGTGGGTAAGGGGTGCACCGGGGAGCTGTTTTTT | CASSDGQVGKGCTGELFF
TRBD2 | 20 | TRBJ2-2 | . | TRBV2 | TGTGCCAGCAGTGACCCGTTGCTAGCGGGGGGCCAAACGAACACCGGGGAGCTGTTTTTT | CASSDPLLAGGQTNTGELFF
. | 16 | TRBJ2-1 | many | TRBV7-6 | TGTGCCAGCAGCCCAGGCCCGGGCTACTCCCACAATGAGCAGTTCTTC | CASSPGPGYSHNEQFF
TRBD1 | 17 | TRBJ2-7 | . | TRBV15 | TGTGCCACCAGCAGAGAATTAATAGGACAGGGTCCCTACGAGCAGTACTTC | CATSRELIGQGPYEQYF
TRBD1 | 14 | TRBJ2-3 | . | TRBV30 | TGTGCCTGGAGGAGACAGGGGAACACAGATACGCAGTATTTT | CAWRRQGNTDTQYF
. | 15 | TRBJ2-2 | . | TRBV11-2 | TGTGCCAGCAGCTTAGACCCAGGGAACACCGGGGAGCTGTTTTTT | CASSLDPGNTGELFF
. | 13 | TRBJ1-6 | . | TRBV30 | TGTGCCTGGAGTGATCAGGGTAGCTCACCCCTCCACTTT | CAWSDQGSSPLHF